The 24 T cell receptor beta chains presented below share a single source sample, sequenced in a study of shared clonotypes between healthy human individuals. The assay was immunoSEQ multiplex PCR, and TCRdb's table has in-frame clones only and misses some. The data contain hundreds of thousands of clones, around 93% of them singletons. Terminally differentiated effector memory CD45RA+ cells were excluded from the naive CD8 cells, which were CD45RO-negative and positively selected for CCR7. Specimen: naive CD8+ T cells sorted from blood. These receptors all come from a man aged 30-40 years in good health.

The J gene is TRBJ2-7, the V gene TRBV29-1; 8 bases align to TRBD1. Trimming removed 2 bases from V and 3 bases from J; junction bases left unmatched: 9. The germline V gene has CDR1 SQVTM and CDR2 ANQGSEA. The CDR3 consists of 15 residues. CDR3 loop: CSVEFAGGAGYEQYF. The CDR3 DNA reads as TGCAGCGTTGAATTTGCAGGGGGCGCGGGCTACGAGCAGTACTTC.

The chain couples TRBV12-5 to TRBJ2-2, with 8 bases lining up with TRBD2. Germline CDR1 and CDR2: LGHNT and FRNRAP. The V and J ends lost 1 base and 7 bases, in that order; junction bases with no gene match: 8. CDR3 length: 16 amino acids. The DNA for the CDR3 is TGTGCTAGTGGTTTGGCCTCTAGCGGGTTTAACGGGGAGCTGTTTTTT. Amino acids: CASGLASSGFNGELFF.

The sample holds one count of this clone. J is TRBJ2-7 and V is TRBV10-3; 9 nucleotides line up with TRBD1. This CDR3 has 13 amino acids. Germline CDR1 reads ENHRY; CDR2 reads SYGVKD. V trimming: 5 bases; J trimming: 5 bases; junction bases outside the gene matches: 4. CDR3 region: CAISRDRVDEQYF. In DNA, the CDR3 is TGTGCCATCAGTCGGGACAGGGTGGACGAGCAGTACTTC.

The CDR3 DNA is TGTGCCACCAGCAGATCTCTTGGGGGCAATCAGCCCCAGCATTTT. Translated, it gives CATSRSLGGNQPQHF. The J gene is TRBJ1-5, the V gene TRBV15; the D is unclear. V shed 2 bases and J shed 2 bases, with 10 bases lying between them. The CDR3 covers 15 residues. CDR1 is LNHNV, CDR2 YYDKDF, per germline (reference sequence).

J is TRBJ2-7 and V is TRBV6-6; D gene ambiguous. The length of the CDR3 is 13 residues. V lost 0 bases, J lost 3 bases, and 6 bases lay in between. CDR1 is MNHNY and CDR2 is SVGAGI in the germline V gene (reference sequence). CDR3 protein: CASSYSDFYEQYF. The CDR3 DNA reads TGTGCCAGCAGTTACTCTGACTTCTACGAGCAGTACTTC.

The V and J genes are TRBV2 and TRBJ2-1; D ambiguous. The length of the CDR3 is 12 residues. Germline V gene sequence: CDR1 SNHLY, CDR2 FYNNEI. V was trimmed by 5 bases and J by 4 bases, leaving 6 bases between them. The CDR3: CASSSRYNEQFF. In nucleotides, the CDR3 is TGTGCCAGCAGTTCAAGGTACAATGAGCAGTTCTTC.

The chain has TRBV13 and TRBJ2-5; D is unresolved. There are 17 residues in the CDR3. Germline CDR1 is PRHDT and CDR2 is FYEKMQ (reference sequence). The germline V and J ends were trimmed by 0 bases and 3 bases, with 17 bases remaining between them. Written as DNA, the CDR3 is TGTGCCAGCAGCTTAGGTTCTAGAATGGGCCTCAAAGAGACCCAGTACTTC. Its translation: CASSLGSRMGLKETQYF.

This clone appeared once. The V gene is TRBV5-1, the J gene TRBJ1-5; 10 nucleotides line up with TRBD1. Trimming took 0 bases from V and 7 from J; bases not matched to a gene: 7. Germline V gene sequence: CDR1 SGHRS, CDR2 YFSETQ. This CDR3 has 16 amino acids. Here the CDR3 reads CASSLVPRDRGQPQHF. As DNA, the CDR3 is TGCGCCAGCAGCTTGGTGCCCCGGGACAGGGGACAGCCCCAGCATTTT.

This chain connects TRBV29-1 to TRBJ2-1, with 7 bases lining up with TRBD2. With 3 bases clipped from V and 7 bases from J, the junction kept 12 bases outside the gene matches. Per the germline V gene, CDR1 is SQVTM and CDR2 is ANQGSEA. The CDR3 has 15 residues. The CDR3 bases are TGCAGCGTTGACGGGAGGAGCGATTGGGGGAATGAGCAGTTCTTC. This encodes CSVDGRSDWGNEQFF.

V is TRBV7-2 and J is TRBJ2-1; D not resolved. Trimming left V 6 bases short and J 9 bases short, with 12 bases between. Germline values: CDR1 SGHTA, CDR2 FQGNSA. This CDR3 is 12 amino acids long. DNA for the CDR3: TGTGCCAGCAGTATCATCCCCCCTGAGCAGTTCTTC. This sequence encodes CASSIIPPEQFF.

This clone was picked up one time. The genes are TRBV6-1 and TRBJ2-1, with TRBD2 identical over 11 bases. Trimming cost V 4 bases and J 5 bases; bases outside gene matches: 4. This CDR3 comprises 15 residues. CDR1 and CDR2 (germline): MNHNS, SASEGT. In DNA, the CDR3 is TGTGCCAGCAGTGCGGGACTAGCGGTAAACAATGAGCAGTTCTTC. It encodes CASSAGLAVNNEQFF.

The rearrangement links TRBV10-2 to TRBJ2-2; the match to TRBD2 covers 7 bases. Germline V gives CDR1 WSHSY, CDR2 SAAADI. This CDR3 comprises 11 residues. V shed 8 bases, J shed 11 bases, and the junction held 5 bases outside the gene matches. The CDR3 DNA reads as TGCGCCAGCTATTGGGGACTAGAGCTGTTTTTT. It specifies CASYWGLELFF.

This chain links TRBV7-3 with TRBJ2-7; D might be TRBD2 (6 bases). V lost 2 bases to trimming and J lost 3 bases, with 20 bases between them. Germline V gene data show CDR1 as SGHTA and CDR2 as FQGTGA. This CDR3 spans 17 amino acids. The CDR3 nucleotides read TGTGCCAGCAGCTTATTAGGGACTGCGAGATTCCTCTACGAGCAGTACTTC. It specifies CASSLLGTARFLYEQYF.

This chain's CDR3 is CASKMQLAGDPETQYF. CDR3 in DNA: TGTGCCAGCAAGATGCAACTAGCGGGAGATCCAGAGACCCAGTACTTC. The chain combines TRBV27 with TRBJ2-5; TRBD2 agrees at 11 bases. Germline lookup yields CDR1 MNHEY and CDR2 SMNVEV (reference sequence). CDR3 length: 16 amino acids. Unmatched junction bases numbered 11, after V lost 7 bases and J lost 4 bases.

The chain carries TRBV15 and TRBJ2-7; unclear D gene. The CDR3 spans 17 residues. Trimming took off 3 bases at V and 1 base at J, with 19 bases between the two ends. Germline loops: CDR1 LNHNV, CDR2 YYDKDF (reference sequence). This chain's CDR3 is CATSSTDGASPSYEQYF. The CDR3 nucleotides read TGTGCCACCAGCAGTACGGACGGAGCATCTCCGTCCTACGAGCAGTACTTC. The full variable domain, rest sourced from reference TRBV15 and TRBJ2-7, is DAMVIQNPRYQVTQFGKPVTLSCSQTLNHNVMYWYQQKSSQAPKLLFHYYDKDFNNEADTPDNFQSRRPNTSFCFLDIRSPGLGDTAMYLCATSSTDGASPSYEQYFGPGTRLTVT.

Regarding this clone: Other DNA sequences in this specimen translate into the identical CDR3. This chain joins TRBV19 and TRBJ2-7; 11 bases are shared with TRBD2. V gave up 6 bases and J gave up 1 base; unmatched junction bases: 2. The germline gives CDR1 LNHDA, CDR2 SQIVND (reference sequence). The CDR3 sequence is 14 residues long. Written as DNA, the CDR3 is TGTGCCAGTAGCCTAGCGGGGGGTTCCTACGAGCAGTACTTC. Its translation: CASSLAGGSYEQYF.

The gene calls are TRBV7-6 and TRBJ2-3, with a tentative D call TRBD2 (5 bases). The germline V and J ends were trimmed by 3 bases and 0 bases, with 13 bases remaining between them. CDR1 is SGHVS, CDR2 FNYEAQ, per germline. This CDR3 has 16 residues. CDR3 residues: CASSFDERSSTDTQYF. The CDR3 region has the DNA TGTGCCAGCAGCTTCGATGAGCGGAGTAGCACAGATACGCAGTATTTT. Full variable domain (remainder filled in from reference TRBV7-6 and TRBJ2-3): GAGVSQSPRYKVTKRGQDVALRCDPISGHVSLYWYRQALGQGPEFLTYFNYEAQQDKSGLPNDRFSAERPEGSISTLTIQRTEQRDSAMYRCASSFDERSSTDTQYFGPGTRLTVL.

The rearrangement joins TRBV13 to TRBJ1-1; D remains unclear. CDR3 length: 13 amino acids. Trimming left V 1 base short and J 4 bases short, with 7 bases between. Germline loops: CDR1 PRHDT, CDR2 FYEKMQ (reference sequence). CDR3 sequence reads: CASSLVAGTEAFF. In DNA, the CDR3 is TGTGCCAGCAGCTTAGTCGCGGGCACTGAAGCTTTCTTT.

J is TRBJ2-2 and V is TRBV2; TRBD1 agrees at 9 bases. The J segment lost 6 bases and the V segment lost 6 bases, leaving 14 bases of the junction unmatched. The length of the CDR3 is 17 residues. From germline, CDR1 is SNHLY and CDR2 FYNNEI. Here the CDR3 DNA reads TGTGCCAGCAGGGGACAGGGTGGGTCCCGAACTCCCGGGGAGCTGTTTTTT. This codes for CASRGQGGSRTPGELFF.

This chain uses TRBV15 with TRBJ2-7, with D perhaps matching TRBD1 (6 bases). This CDR3 is built from 15 residues. V lost 0 bases and J 1 base, leaving 10 bases between the germline ends. Germline lookup yields CDR1 LNHNV and CDR2 YYDKDF (reference sequence). The CDR3: CATSRDTGRSYEQYF. DNA of the CDR3: TGTGCCACCAGCAGAGATACAGGGCGGTCCTACGAGCAGTACTTC.

The chain couples TRBV19 to TRBJ2-7; D is undetermined. This CDR3 has 14 residues. V gave up 3 bases and J gave up 5 bases, with 14 bases separating them. CDR1 is LNHDA and CDR2 is SQIVND in the germline V gene (reference sequence). CDR3 sequence: CASSMSSAFDEQYF. The CDR3 nucleotides read TGTGCCAGTAGTATGAGTTCGGCCTTTGACGAGCAGTACTTC.

The gene calls are TRBV9 and TRBJ1-1, with D hard to call. With 0 bases removed from V and 7 bases from J, the gap between germline ends came to 13 bases. The germline V gene has CDR1 SGDLS and CDR2 YYNGEE. This CDR3 contains 14 residues. The CDR3 bases are TGTGCCAGCAGCGTAGTTAGAACCGGCGTTGAAGCTTTCTTT. This codes for CASSVVRTGVEAFF.

The rearrangement joins TRBV29-1 to TRBJ2-1; D is uncertain. CDR1 and CDR2 (germline): SQVTM, ANQGSEA. The CDR3 extends over 13 amino acids. The V end was cut by 4 bases, the J end by 7 bases, with 14 bases between. The CDR3 DNA is TGCAGCGTTGCGGGTGGGCCGTGGAATGAGCAGTTCTTC. Its translation: CSVAGGPWNEQFF.

The chain joins TRBV7-9 to TRBJ2-7; no clear D. V lost 2 bases and J 4 bases, leaving 12 bases between the germline ends. CDR1 and CDR2 from the germline V gene are SEHNR and FQNEAQ (reference sequence). The CDR3 runs to 14 residues. The DNA for the CDR3 is TGTGCCAGCAGCTTACCCAACTACCCGTACGAGCAGTACTTC. It codes for CASSLPNYPYEQYF.